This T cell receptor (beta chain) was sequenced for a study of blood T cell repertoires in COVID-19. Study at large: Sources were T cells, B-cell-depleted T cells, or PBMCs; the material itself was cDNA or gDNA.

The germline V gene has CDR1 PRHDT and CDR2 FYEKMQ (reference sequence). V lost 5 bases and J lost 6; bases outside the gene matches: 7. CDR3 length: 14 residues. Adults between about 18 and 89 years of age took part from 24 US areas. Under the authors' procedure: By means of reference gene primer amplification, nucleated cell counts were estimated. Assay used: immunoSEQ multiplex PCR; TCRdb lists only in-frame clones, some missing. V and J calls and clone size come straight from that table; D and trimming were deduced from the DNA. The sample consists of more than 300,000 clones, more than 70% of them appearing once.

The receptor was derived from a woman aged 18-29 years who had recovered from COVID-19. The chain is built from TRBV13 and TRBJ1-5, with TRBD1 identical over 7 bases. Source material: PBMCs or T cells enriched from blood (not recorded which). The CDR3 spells CASSLDRVSQPQHF. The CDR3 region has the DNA TGTGCCAGCAGCCTAGACAGGGTCAGTCAGCCCCAGCATTTT. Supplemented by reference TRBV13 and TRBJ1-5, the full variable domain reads AAGVIQSPRHLIKEKRETATLKCYPIPRHDTVYWYQQGPGQDPQFLISFYEKMQSDKGSIPDRFSAQQFSDYHSELNMSSLELGDSALYFCASSLDRVSQPQHFGDGTRLSIL.